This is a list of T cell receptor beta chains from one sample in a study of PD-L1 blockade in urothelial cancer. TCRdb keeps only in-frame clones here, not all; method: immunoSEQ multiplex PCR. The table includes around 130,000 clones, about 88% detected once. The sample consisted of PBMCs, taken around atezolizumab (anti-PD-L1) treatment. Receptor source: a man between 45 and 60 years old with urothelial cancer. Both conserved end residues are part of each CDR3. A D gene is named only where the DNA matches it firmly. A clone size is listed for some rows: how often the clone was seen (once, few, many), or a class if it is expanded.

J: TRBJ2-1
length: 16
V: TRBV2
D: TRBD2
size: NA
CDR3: CASSDLGLAALNEQFF
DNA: TGTGCCAGCAGTGATTTAGGACTAGCGGCTTTAAATGAGCAGTTCTTC

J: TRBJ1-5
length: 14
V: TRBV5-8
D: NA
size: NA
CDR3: CASSSRVPNQPQHF
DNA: TGTGCCAGCAGCTCCAGGGTTCCCAATCAGCCCCAGCATTTT

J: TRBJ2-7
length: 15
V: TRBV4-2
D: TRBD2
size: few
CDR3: CASSLSSGDSYEQYF
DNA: TGTGCCAGCAGCCTATCGAGCGGGGACTCCTACGAGCAGTACTTC

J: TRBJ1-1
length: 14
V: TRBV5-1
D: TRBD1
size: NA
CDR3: CASGCRGRNTEAFF
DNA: TGCGCCAGCGGATGCAGGGGGAGGAACACTGAAGCTTTCTTT

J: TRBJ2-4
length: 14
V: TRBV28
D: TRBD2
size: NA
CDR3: CASSLAGGGNIQYF
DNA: TGTGCCAGCAGTCTAGCGGGAGGTGGGAACATTCAGTACTTC

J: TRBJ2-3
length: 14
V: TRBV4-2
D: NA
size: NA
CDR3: CASCDRGHTDTQYF
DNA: TGTGCCAGCTGCGATAGAGGCCACACAGATACGCAGTATTTT

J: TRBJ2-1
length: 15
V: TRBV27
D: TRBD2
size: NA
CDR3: CAINQRTSGMDEQFF
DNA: TGTGCCATAAATCAACGGACTAGCGGGATGGATGAGCAGTTCTTC

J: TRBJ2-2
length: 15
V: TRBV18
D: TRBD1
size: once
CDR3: CASSHRQGNTGELFF
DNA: TGTGCCAGCTCACACAGACAGGGGAACACCGGGGAGCTGTTTTTT

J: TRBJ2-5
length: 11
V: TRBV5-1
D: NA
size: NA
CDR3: CASRAGETQYF
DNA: TGCGCCAGCAGAGCGGGAGAGACCCAGTACTTC

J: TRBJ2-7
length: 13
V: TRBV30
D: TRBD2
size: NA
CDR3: CAWSRGVFFEQYF
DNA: TGTGCCTGGAGTCGGGGGGTCTTCTTCGAGCAGTACTTC

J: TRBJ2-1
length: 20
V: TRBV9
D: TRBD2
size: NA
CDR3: CASSTRLAGYTDTSYNEQFF
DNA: TGTGCCAGCAGCACCCGACTAGCGGGATATACCGATACTTCCTACAATGAGCAGTTCTTC

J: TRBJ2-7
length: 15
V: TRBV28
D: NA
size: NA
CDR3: CASSLFVGSTYEQYF
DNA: TGTGCCAGCAGTTTATTTGTCGGGAGCACCTACGAGCAGTACTTC

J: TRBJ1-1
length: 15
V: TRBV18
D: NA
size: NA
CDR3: CASSPGVGFPTEAFF
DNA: TGTGCCAGCTCACCAGGAGTCGGTTTTCCCACTGAAGCTTTCTTT

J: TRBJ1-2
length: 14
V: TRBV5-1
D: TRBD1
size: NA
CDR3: CASSLPRTGEGYTF
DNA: TGCGCCAGCAGCTTGCCACGGACAGGGGAGGGCTACACCTTC

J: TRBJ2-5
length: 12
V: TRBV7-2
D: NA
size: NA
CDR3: CASSLDSGTQYF
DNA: TGTGCCAGCAGCTTGGACTCAGGGACCCAGTACTTC

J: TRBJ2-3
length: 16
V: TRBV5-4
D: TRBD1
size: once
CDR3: CASSLPRQGVGDTQYF
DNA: TGTGCCAGCAGCTTGCCCCGACAGGGCGTTGGAGATACGCAGTATTTT

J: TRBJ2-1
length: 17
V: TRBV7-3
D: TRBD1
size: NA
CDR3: CASSFIETGVLANEQFF
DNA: TGTGCCAGCAGCTTTATTGAGACAGGGGTTCTTGCCAATGAGCAGTTCTTC

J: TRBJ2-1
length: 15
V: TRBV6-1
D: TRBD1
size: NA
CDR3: CASSLGGEGHNEQFF
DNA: TGTGCCAGCAGTCTAGGGGGCGAGGGCCACAATGAGCAGTTCTTC

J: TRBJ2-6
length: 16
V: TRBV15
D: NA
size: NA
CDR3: CATSRDRVSGANVLTF
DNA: TGTGCCACCAGCAGAGACAGGGTCTCTGGGGCCAACGTCCTGACTTTC

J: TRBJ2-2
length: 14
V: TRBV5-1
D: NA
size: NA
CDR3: CASSLRRSGGELFF
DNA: TGCGCCAGCAGCTTGAGGCGTTCGGGCGGGGAGCTGTTTTTT

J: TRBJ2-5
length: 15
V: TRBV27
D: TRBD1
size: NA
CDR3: CASSLDRGRAETQYF
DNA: TGTGCCAGCAGTTTGGACAGGGGGCGTGCAGAGACCCAGTACTTC

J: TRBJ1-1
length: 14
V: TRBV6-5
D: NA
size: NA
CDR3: CASSHHQVDTEAFF
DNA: TGTGCCAGCAGTCACCACCAGGTTGACACTGAAGCTTTCTTT

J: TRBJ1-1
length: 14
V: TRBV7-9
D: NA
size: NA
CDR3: CASSRSGLNTEAFF
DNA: TGTGCCAGCAGCCGTTCGGGTCTGAACACTGAAGCTTTCTTT

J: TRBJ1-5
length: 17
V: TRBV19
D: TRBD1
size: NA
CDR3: CASRARQGSLENQPQHF
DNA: TGTGCCAGTAGGGCCCGACAGGGGAGTCTGGAGAATCAGCCCCAGCATTTT

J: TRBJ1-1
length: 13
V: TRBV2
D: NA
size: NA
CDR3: CASRGGTNTEAFF
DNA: TGTGCCAGCAGAGGCGGGACGAACACTGAAGCTTTCTTT

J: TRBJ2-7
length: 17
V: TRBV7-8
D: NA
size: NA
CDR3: CASSLRGTAGANYEQYF
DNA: TGTGCCAGCAGTCTAAGAGGGACAGCGGGAGCCAACTACGAGCAGTACTTC

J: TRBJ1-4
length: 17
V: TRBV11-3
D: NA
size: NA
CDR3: CASSLDRYKADNEKLFF
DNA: TGTGCCAGCAGCTTAGACCGTTACAAGGCGGATAATGAAAAACTGTTTTTT

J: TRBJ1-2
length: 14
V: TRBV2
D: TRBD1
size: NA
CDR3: CASSGTGGFDGYTF
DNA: TGTGCCAGCAGTGGGACAGGAGGGTTTGATGGCTACACCTTC

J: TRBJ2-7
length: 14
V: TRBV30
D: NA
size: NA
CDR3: CAWIAQTVPYEQYF
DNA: TGTGCCTGGATAGCACAGACAGTTCCCTACGAGCAGTACTTC

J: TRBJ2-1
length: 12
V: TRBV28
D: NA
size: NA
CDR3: CASTRGYNEQFF
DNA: TGTGCCAGCACCCGGGGCTACAATGAGCAGTTCTTC

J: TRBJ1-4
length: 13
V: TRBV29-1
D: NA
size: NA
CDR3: CSVGAPTNEKLFF
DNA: TGCAGCGTTGGGGCCCCAACTAATGAAAAACTGTTTTTT